These T cell receptor beta chains were read from a single sample in a study of blood T cell repertoires in COVID-19. Method: immunoSEQ multiplex PCR; TCRdb's copy keeps in-frame clones and lacks some. Of a few hundred thousand clones in the sample, 75% to 90% are singletons; the top ten hold less than 10%. Specimen: peripheral blood. These receptors all stem from a human donor in a cohort sampled during active COVID-19. Each CDR3 is given with its conserved first and last residue. The D gene is left open where the match is weak.

D gene: -; V gene: TRBV19; CDR3 protein: CASRRDSLAQETQYF
D gene: TRBD1; V gene: TRBV6-5; CDR3 protein: CAMAGTGGDSGELFF
D gene: TRBD1; V gene: TRBV6-5; CDR3 protein: CAEGTGGLGYTF
D gene: -; V gene: TRBV5-1; CDR3 protein: CASSLRGTKLDTQYF
D gene: -; V gene: TRBV10-2; CDR3 protein: CASSESNGLNTEAFF
D gene: TRBD1; V gene: TRBV27; CDR3 protein: CASSLDRLLYEQYF
D gene: TRBD2; V gene: TRBV5-6; CDR3 protein: CASSSAGLAGGETQYF
D gene: TRBD2; V gene: TRBV5-8; CDR3 protein: CASSWRTSVSYEQYF
D gene: -; V gene: TRBV27; CDR3 protein: CASSSELAPPYEQYF
D gene: TRBD2; V gene: TRBV2; CDR3 protein: CASSEVMAGGNTGELFF
D gene: -; V gene: TRBV12-5; CDR3 protein: CASGVGTQSTSTDTQYF
D gene: -; V gene: TRBV11-2; CDR3 protein: CASSLASPETQYF
D gene: TRBD1; V gene: TRBV18; CDR3 protein: CASSYDRVEAFF
D gene: -; V gene: TRBV13; CDR3 protein: CASTRGTGELFF
D gene: -; V gene: TRBV5-1; CDR3 protein: CASSLVRGPYEQYF
D gene: -; V gene: TRBV7-9; CDR3 protein: CASSSILQRTDTQYF
D gene: TRBD1; V gene: TRBV11-3; CDR3 protein: CASSTRTGYEQYF
D gene: -; V gene: TRBV5-7; CDR3 protein: CASSLAGSYNEQFF
D gene: -; V gene: TRBV6-6; CDR3 protein: CASSSLSGASNSPLHF
D gene: TRBD1; V gene: TRBV7-9; CDR3 protein: CASSLPRDSTYEQYF
D gene: TRBD1; V gene: TRBV3-1/TRBV3-2; CDR3 protein: CASSQSGTVNQPQHF
D gene: -; V gene: TRBV4-3; CDR3 protein: CASSQESGAYGYTF
D gene: TRBD2; V gene: TRBV4-2; CDR3 protein: CASSPERESGELFF
D gene: TRBD2; V gene: TRBV10-1; CDR3 protein: CASSDFPSGTYEQYF
D gene: TRBD1; V gene: TRBV7-9; CDR3 protein: CASTGGWDRTYEQYF
D gene: -; V gene: TRBV5-1; CDR3 protein: CASSLAIGGLNTGELFF
D gene: TRBD2; V gene: TRBV5-1; CDR3 protein: CASRTSGMETQYF
D gene: -; V gene: TRBV18; CDR3 protein: CASSRQGTDTQYF
D gene: TRBD2; V gene: TRBV5-6; CDR3 protein: CASSPGGGGYEQYF
D gene: TRBD1; V gene: TRBV5-1; CDR3 protein: CASTQGQGIRETQYF
D gene: -; V gene: TRBV7-2; CDR3 protein: CASSSGGSGANVLTF
D gene: -; V gene: TRBV6-6; CDR3 protein: CASSTIGTQYF
D gene: TRBD1; V gene: TRBV6-1; CDR3 protein: CASSETGTGVYEQYF
D gene: TRBD2; V gene: TRBV7-9; CDR3 protein: CASSPRGTSATDTQYF
D gene: TRBD2; V gene: TRBV27; CDR3 protein: CASSFSTSGRASTTDTQYF
D gene: -; V gene: TRBV5-6; CDR3 protein: CASSLGQINEQFF
D gene: -; V gene: TRBV5-1; CDR3 protein: CASRTVPGSNYGYTF
D gene: TRBD1; V gene: TRBV12-3/TRBV12-4; CDR3 protein: CASSSLTGAGYTF
D gene: -; V gene: TRBV7-9; CDR3 protein: CASSSYPTPPGANVLTF
D gene: TRBD2; V gene: TRBV7-6; CDR3 protein: CASSLLAGARETQYF
D gene: TRBD2; V gene: TRBV7-9; CDR3 protein: CASSLGAGGNEQYF
D gene: -; V gene: TRBV6-1; CDR3 protein: CASSEAIRGGETQYF
D gene: TRBD1; V gene: TRBV12-3/TRBV12-4; CDR3 protein: CASSWDRKETQYF
D gene: -; V gene: TRBV15; CDR3 protein: CATRAPGRTYGYTF
D gene: -; V gene: TRBV7-2; CDR3 protein: CASSLAAQGPGETQYF
D gene: TRBD2; V gene: TRBV2; CDR3 protein: CASSQRGITDTQYF
D gene: TRBD2; V gene: TRBV27; CDR3 protein: CASAGRDSNEQFF
D gene: TRBD1; V gene: TRBV6-6; CDR3 protein: CASSRQGAEAFF
D gene: -; V gene: TRBV27; CDR3 protein: CASMPAPFNQPQHF
D gene: -; V gene: TRBV28; CDR3 protein: CASSSFLGGETQYF
D gene: TRBD1; V gene: TRBV6-5; CDR3 protein: CASRPTGVTEAFF
D gene: -; V gene: TRBV5-4; CDR3 protein: CASSLAGRGIYTF
D gene: -; V gene: TRBV5-1; CDR3 protein: CASSTSGLYEQYF